The 13 T cell receptor beta chains presented below share a single source sample, sequenced in a study of response to subunit inactivated influenza vaccine (dated by TCRdb to 2016 to 2019). The protocol used for the library was RT-PCR. The run used an Illumina HiSeq 2500. TCRdb trimmed the raw reads at Q25, called clones with MiXCR and kept productive beta chains. For every CDR3 protein sequence, its rows merge into one entry that carries the most common genes and DNA. This sample holds roughly 650,000 distinct CDR3 sequences; around 13% were observed only once. Approximately 7.6% of the sample goes to the ten largest clones. Material: PBMCs from blood, obtained less than 15 days before vaccination. Receptors were obtained from a man aged 50 or older who received an inactivated influenza vaccine. Donor details come from another sample of the same person, matched by shared clones.

The genes are TRBV20-1 and TRBJ2-3; TRBD1 matches 7 bases. In germline, CDR1 is DFQATT, CDR2 SNEGSKA (reference sequence). Trimming at V came to 4 bases and at J to 0 bases, leaving 10 bases not matched to a gene. This CDR3 has 16 residues. This CDR3 reads CSAKRGAGGSTDTQYF. CDR3 bases: TGCAGTGCTAAACGTGGTGCAGGGGGTAGCACAGATACGCAGTATTTT.

The chain joins TRBV29-1 to TRBJ2-7; TRBD2 matches at 8 bases. V lost 4 bases, J lost 7 bases, and 6 bases stayed unmatched. The CDR3 is made up of 12 amino acids. The germline CDR1 and CDR2 sequences are SQVTM and ANQGSEA. CDR3 in DNA: TGCAGCGTTGCGGGGCCGGGGGGGGAGCAGTACTTC. As protein: CSVAGPGGEQYF.

The genes are TRBV6-2 or TRBV6-3 and TRBJ2-5; 10 bases line up with TRBD1. The CDR3 contains 17 residues. Germline values: CDR1 MNHEY, CDR2 SVGEGT. J lost 4 bases, V lost 6 bases, and 14 bases had no gene match. CDR3 DNA sequence: TGTGCCAGCAGCCCTTGGACAGGGGGTCGGATAAGAGAGACCCAGTACTTC. As protein: CASSPWTGGRIRETQYF.

J is TRBJ2-7 and V is TRBV28; no clear D gene. Trimming pared 8 bases from V and 2 bases from J, leaving 4 bases between. Germline CDR1 reads MDHEN; CDR2 reads SYDVKM. The CDR3 consists of 10 residues. The CDR3 here is CASPPYEQYF. The CDR3 DNA reads as TGTGCCAGCCCACCCTACGAGCAGTACTTC.

The sample holds many counts of this clonotype. The CDR3: CASSPTTDYEQYF. For the CDR3, the DNA is TGTGCCAGCAGCCCGACGACAGACTACGAGCAGTACTTC. The gene calls are TRBV12-3 or TRBV12-4 and TRBJ2-7, with D maybe TRBD1 (5 bases). CDR3 length equals 13 residues. Trimming stripped 6 bases from V and 3 bases from J, with 12 bases between.

This clonotype was detected a few times. CDR3 residues: CASGPGGTFSGNTIYF. The CDR3 DNA follows: TGTGCCAGCGGCCCGGGGGGGACGTTCTCTGGAAACACCATATATTTT. The chain carries TRBV9 and TRBJ1-3; TRBD1 is a possible D gene (5 bases). This CDR3 has 16 amino acids. The V and J ends lost 7 bases and 0 bases respectively, with 17 bases between them. CDR1 is SGDLS and CDR2 is YYNGEE in the germline V gene. The full variable domain, with the rest looked up from reference TRBV9 and TRBJ1-3, is DSGVTQTPKHLITATGQRVTLRCSPRSGDLSVYWYQQSLDQGLQFLIQYYNGEERAKGNILERFSAQQFPDLHSELNLSSLELGDSALYFCASGPGGTFSGNTIYFGEGSWLTVV.

This clonotype was picked up a small number of times. The chain combines TRBV4-3 with TRBJ2-3; 11 nucleotides agree with TRBD2. Germline V gives CDR1 LGHNA, CDR2 YSLEER. This CDR3 is built from 17 residues. The junction had 4 bases not matched to a gene; V was cut back by 1 base and J by 1 base. This CDR3 is CASSQGLAGGGTDTQYF. CDR3 coding DNA: TGCGCCAGCAGCCAAGGTCTAGCGGGAGGTGGCACAGATACGCAGTATTTT.

This clonotype was observed a few times. V is TRBV27 and J is TRBJ2-1; D not certain. Germline assignment: CDR1 MNHEY and CDR2 SMNVEV (reference sequence). The germline V and J ends were trimmed by 3 bases and 6 bases, with 9 bases remaining between them. This CDR3 spans 13 amino acids. As DNA, the CDR3 is TGTGCCAGCAGTTTTGTCCGGAGCAATGAGCAGTTCTTC. This sequence encodes CASSFVRSNEQFF.

This chain joins TRBV12-3 or TRBV12-4 and TRBJ2-7; tentative D call: TRBD1 (5 bases). The CDR3 length is 12 residues. The germline V and J ends were trimmed by 5 bases and 6 bases, with 11 bases remaining between them. The CDR3 DNA reads TGTGCCAGCAGTACAACAGGACCCGAGCAGTACTTC. This encodes CASSTTGPEQYF.

CDR3 protein: CASSLYYNQPQHF. CDR3 sequence (DNA): TGTGCCAGCAGTTTATATTACAATCAGCCCCAGCATTTT. J is TRBJ1-5 and V is TRBV27; D ambiguous. The CDR3 sequence is 13 residues long. CDR1 and CDR2 (germline): MNHEY, SMNVEV (reference sequence). Trimming left V 1 base short and J 3 bases short, with 4 bases between.

This clonotype was counted ten times or more. The chain employs TRBV7-2 and TRBJ2-5; 7 bases fit TRBD1. J was trimmed by 5 bases and V by 5 bases; bases with no gene match: 5. The CDR3 totals 13 residues. CDR1 is SGHTA and CDR2 is FQGNSA in the germline V gene. CDR3 nucleotide sequence: TGTGCCAGCAGCCGACAGGGATCGGAGACCCAGTACTTC. Translation: CASSRQGSETQYF.

This chain links TRBV12-3 or TRBV12-4 with TRBJ2-7; D remains unclear. CDR3 length equals 8 residues. V lost 11 bases, J lost 2 bases, and 1 base lay in between. The CDR3 reads CAPYEQYF. CDR3 DNA sequence: TGTGCCCCCTACGAGCAGTACTTC.

This clonotype was observed a few times. CDR3 sequence (DNA): TGTGCCAGCAGTTTAAGCCCCAGCGGCTACGAGCAGTACTTC. This codes for CASSLSPSGYEQYF. This chain connects TRBV28 to TRBJ2-7, with D possibly TRBD2 on 5 matching bases. Germline assignment: CDR1 MDHEN and CDR2 SYDVKM. V was pared by 2 bases and J by 3 bases, with 11 bases between. The CDR3 length is 14 residues.